This TCR beta chain was captured in a study of T cell repertoires in cytomegalovirus infection. Looking at the study overall: Evidence of both CMV infection and a matching HLA type came from public TCR beta signatures.

General study findings and limits: Cumulative frequency (of public TCR beta family members) identified carriers of CMV plus the relevant HLA.

This clonotype was seen repeatedly, ten times or more. Its cognate antigen is unknown. V gave up 2 bases and J gave up 4 bases, with 8 bases separating them. Germline CDR1 and CDR2: LNHDA and SQIVND (reference sequence). CDR3 length: 13 amino acids. MiXCR was run by TCRdb on the reads, yielding one entry per CDR3 protein. The sample yields about 300,000 distinct CDR3 sequences, 9.6% seen once. Sequencing was performed on PBMCs. The TCR originated in a human donor in good health (CMV status not recorded). Some clones in this sample may be carry-over from other donors' samples. J is TRBJ2-5 and V is TRBV19; D perhaps matches TRBD2 (6 bases). As DNA, the CDR3 is TGTGCCAGTAGTATACAGGGAGGAGAGACCCAGTACTTC. This encodes CASSIQGGETQYF.